The clone carrying this T cell receptor (beta chain) has a handful of counts. Its specificity is unknown. The PCR used 60 Vbeta and 13 Jbeta primers. The repertoire was sequenced with immunoSEQ multiplex PCR; TCRdb's copy has only in-frame clones and lacks some. This sample has fewer than 200,000 clones, with 8.5% to 10% found just once. The sample comes from a study of cytomegalovirus exposure and HLA in healthy donors. Findings of the study overall: The records held CMV serostatus as the only immune exposure information. Researchers catalogued about 150 TCR beta chains as cytomegalovirus-associated.

All donors participated as healthy donors of bone marrow. The sequenced material came from PBMCs. The receptor was isolated from a woman in her twenties or thirties in good health and CMV-seropositive.

CDR3 sequence (DNA): TGTGCCAGCAGTGAATGGCTCACCAGAACCTACGAGCAGTACTTC. Its protein product is CASSEWLTRTYEQYF. The chain combines TRBV6-1 with TRBJ2-7; no clear D. The CDR3 spans 15 residues. V was pared by 2 bases and J by 2 bases, with 13 bases between. Germline V gives CDR1 MNHNS, CDR2 SASEGT.